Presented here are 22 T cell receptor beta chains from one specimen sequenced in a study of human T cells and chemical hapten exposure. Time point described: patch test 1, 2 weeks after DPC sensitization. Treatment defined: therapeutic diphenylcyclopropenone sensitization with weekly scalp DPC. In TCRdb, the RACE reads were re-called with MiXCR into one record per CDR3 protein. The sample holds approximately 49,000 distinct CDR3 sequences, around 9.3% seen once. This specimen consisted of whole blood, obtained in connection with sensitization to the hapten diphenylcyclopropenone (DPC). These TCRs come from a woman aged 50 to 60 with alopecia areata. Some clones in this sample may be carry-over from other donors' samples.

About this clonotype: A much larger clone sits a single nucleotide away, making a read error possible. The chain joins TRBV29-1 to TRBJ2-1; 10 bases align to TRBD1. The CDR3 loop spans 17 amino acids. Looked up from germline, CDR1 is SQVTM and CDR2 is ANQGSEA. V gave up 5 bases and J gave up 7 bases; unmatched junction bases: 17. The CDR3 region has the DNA TGCAGCGTTACAAGCTCGGGACAGGGGCTAATTAGGAATGAGCAGTTCTTC. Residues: CSVTSSGQGLIRNEQFF.

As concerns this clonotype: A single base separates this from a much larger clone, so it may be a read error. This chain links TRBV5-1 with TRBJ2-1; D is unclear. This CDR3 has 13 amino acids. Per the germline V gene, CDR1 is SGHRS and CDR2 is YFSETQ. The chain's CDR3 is CPSSLQVGNEQFF. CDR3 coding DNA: TGCCCCAGCAGCTTACAAGTGGGCAATGAGCAGTTCTTC. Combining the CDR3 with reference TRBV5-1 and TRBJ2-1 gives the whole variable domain KAGVTQTPRYLIKTRGQQVTLSCSPISGHRSVSWYQQTPGQGLQFLFEYFSETQRNKGNFPGRFSGRQFSNSRSEMNVSTLELGDSALYLCPSSLQVGNEQFFGPGTRLTVL.

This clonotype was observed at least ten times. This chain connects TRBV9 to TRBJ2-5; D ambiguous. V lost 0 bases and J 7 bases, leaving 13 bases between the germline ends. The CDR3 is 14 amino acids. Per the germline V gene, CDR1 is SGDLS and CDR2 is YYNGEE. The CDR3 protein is CASSVGLRLGTQYF. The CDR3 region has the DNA TGTGCCAGCAGCGTAGGGCTAAGGTTAGGGACCCAGTACTTC.

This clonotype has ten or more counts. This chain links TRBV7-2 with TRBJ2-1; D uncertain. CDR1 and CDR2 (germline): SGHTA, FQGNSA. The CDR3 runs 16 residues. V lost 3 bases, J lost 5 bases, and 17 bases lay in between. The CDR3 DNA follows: TGTGCCAGCAGCTTCTCGTCCTGGAGAGGTAACAATGAGCAGTTCTTC. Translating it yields CASSFSSWRGNNEQFF.

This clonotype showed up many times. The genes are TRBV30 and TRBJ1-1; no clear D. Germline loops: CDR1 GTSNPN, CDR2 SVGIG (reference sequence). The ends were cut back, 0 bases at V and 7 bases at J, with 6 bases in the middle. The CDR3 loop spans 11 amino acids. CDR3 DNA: TGTGCCTGGAGTGTCAATGATGAAGCTTTCTTT. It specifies CAWSVNDEAFF.

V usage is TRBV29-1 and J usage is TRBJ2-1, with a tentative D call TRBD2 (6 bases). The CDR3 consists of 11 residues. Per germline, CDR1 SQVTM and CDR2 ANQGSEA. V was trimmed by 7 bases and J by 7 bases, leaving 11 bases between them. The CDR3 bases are TGCAGCGCCACCGGGAGAAATGAGCAGTTCTTC. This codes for CSATGRNEQFF.

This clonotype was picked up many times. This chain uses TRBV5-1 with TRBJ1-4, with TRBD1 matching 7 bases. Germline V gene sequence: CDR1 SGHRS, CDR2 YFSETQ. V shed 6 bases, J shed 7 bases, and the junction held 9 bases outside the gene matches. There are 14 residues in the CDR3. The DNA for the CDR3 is TGCGCCAGCACCTCACGTCAGGGGGGTGAAAAACTGTTTTTT. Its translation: CASTSRQGGEKLFF.

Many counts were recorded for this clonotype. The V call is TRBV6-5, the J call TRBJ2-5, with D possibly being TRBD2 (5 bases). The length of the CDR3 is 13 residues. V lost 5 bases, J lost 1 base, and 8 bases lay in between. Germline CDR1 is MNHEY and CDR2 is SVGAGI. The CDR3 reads CASSVDFQETQYF. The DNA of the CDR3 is TGTGCCAGCAGTGTGGACTTCCAAGAGACCCAGTACTTC.

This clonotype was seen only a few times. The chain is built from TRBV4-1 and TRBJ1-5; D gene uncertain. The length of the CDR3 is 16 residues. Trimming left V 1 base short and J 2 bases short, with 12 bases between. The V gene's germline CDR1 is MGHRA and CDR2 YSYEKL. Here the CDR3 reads CASSQARGAGNQPQHF. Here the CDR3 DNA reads TGCGCCAGCAGCCAAGCTCGCGGTGCGGGCAATCAGCCCCAGCATTTT.

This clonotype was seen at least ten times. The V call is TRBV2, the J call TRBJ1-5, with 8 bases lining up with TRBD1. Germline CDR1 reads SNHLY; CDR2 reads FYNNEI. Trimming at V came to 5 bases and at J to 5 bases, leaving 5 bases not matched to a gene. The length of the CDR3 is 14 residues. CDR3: CASSPDRGYQPQHF. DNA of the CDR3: TGTGCCAGCAGTCCCGACAGGGGATATCAGCCCCAGCATTTT.

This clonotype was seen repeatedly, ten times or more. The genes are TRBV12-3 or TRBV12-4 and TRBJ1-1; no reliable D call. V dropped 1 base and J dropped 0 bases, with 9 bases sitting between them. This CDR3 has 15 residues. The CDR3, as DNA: TGTGCCAGCAGTTTAGGTATAAGGGTGAACACTGAAGCTTTCTTT. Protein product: CASSLGIRVNTEAFF.

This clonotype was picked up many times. CDR3: CASSLGIGQGDNEQFF. CDR3 nucleotide sequence: TGTGCCAGCAGCTTAGGGATCGGGCAGGGAGACAATGAGCAGTTCTTC. The V gene is TRBV7-9, the J gene TRBJ2-1; possibly TRBD1 or TRBD2 for D (5 bases each). The V gene lost 1 base and the J gene lost 5 bases, with 15 bases spanning the gap. The CDR3 sequence is 16 residues long. The germline CDR1 and CDR2 sequences are SEHNR and FQNEAQ (reference sequence).

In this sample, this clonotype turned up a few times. The CDR3 protein is CASSLEFELTSSQHF. Here the CDR3 DNA reads TGTGCCAGCAGCTTAGAGTTTGAATTAACGAGCTCCCAGCATTTT. The V gene is TRBV7-8, the J gene TRBJ1-5; D not resolved. Trimming left V 1 base short and J 11 bases short, with 18 bases between. CDR3 length equals 15 residues. From germline, CDR1 is SGHVS and CDR2 FQNEAQ.

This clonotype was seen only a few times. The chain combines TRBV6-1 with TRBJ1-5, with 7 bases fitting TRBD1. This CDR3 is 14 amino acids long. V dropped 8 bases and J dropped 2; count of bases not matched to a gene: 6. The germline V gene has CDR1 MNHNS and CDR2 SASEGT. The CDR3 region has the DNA TGTGCCAGCGGGGAGGGGGCGGGCAATCAGCCCCAGCATTTT. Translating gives CASGEGAGNQPQHF.

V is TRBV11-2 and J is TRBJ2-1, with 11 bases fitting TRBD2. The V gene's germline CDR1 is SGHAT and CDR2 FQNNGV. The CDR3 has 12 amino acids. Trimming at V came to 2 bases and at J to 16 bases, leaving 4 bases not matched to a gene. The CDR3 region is CASSLSTSGIFF. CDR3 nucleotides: TGTGCCAGCAGCTTATCGACTAGCGGGATCTTCTTC.

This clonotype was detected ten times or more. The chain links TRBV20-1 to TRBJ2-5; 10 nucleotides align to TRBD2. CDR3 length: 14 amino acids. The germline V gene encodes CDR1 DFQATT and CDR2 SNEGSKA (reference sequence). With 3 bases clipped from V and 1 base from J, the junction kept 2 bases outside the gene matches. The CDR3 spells CSARIAGGQETQYF. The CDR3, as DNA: TGCAGTGCTAGGATAGCGGGGGGCCAAGAGACCCAGTACTTC.

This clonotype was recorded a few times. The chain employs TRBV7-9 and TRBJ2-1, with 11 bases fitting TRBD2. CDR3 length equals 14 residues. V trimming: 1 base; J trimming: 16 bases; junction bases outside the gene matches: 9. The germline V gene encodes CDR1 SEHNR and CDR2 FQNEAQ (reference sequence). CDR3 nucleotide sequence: TGTGCCAGCAGCTTAGTTCTAGCGGGAGGCCTCCTTTTCTTC. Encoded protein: CASSLVLAGGLLFF.

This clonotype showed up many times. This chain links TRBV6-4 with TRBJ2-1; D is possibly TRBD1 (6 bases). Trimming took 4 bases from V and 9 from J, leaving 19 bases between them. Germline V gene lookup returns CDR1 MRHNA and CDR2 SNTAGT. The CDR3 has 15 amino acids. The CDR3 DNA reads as TGTGCCAGCAGTGTTGTTCAGGGGTCGTTTTCTGAGCAGTTCTTC. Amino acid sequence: CASSVVQGSFSEQFF.

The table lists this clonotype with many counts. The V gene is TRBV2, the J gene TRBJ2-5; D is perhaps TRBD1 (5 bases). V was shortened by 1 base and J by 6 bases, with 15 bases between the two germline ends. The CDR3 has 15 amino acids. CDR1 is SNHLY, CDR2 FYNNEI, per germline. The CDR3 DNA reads TGTGCCAGCAGTGAAGGGGTTTCAGGGTCGAAGACCCAGTACTTC. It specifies CASSEGVSGSKTQYF.

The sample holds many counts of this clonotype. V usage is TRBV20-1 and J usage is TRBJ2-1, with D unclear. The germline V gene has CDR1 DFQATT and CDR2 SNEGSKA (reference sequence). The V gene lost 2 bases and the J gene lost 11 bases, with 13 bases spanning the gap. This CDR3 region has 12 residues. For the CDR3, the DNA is TGCAGTGCTAGACCCCAGTTTGACCAGCAGTTCTTC. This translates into CSARPQFDQQFF.

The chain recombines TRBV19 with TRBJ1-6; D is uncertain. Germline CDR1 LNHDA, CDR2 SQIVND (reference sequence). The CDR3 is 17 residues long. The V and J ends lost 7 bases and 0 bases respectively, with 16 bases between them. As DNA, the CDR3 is TGTGCCAGTATCCAGAAGTTTGAGAGCTCCTATAATTCACCCCTCCACTTT. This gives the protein CASIQKFESSYNSPLHF.

The CDR3 DNA sequence: TGCACCAGCAGGGCCCTGGACAGGAGCTCCTGCAATGAGCAGTTCTTC. Translation gives CTSRALDRSSCNEQFF. V gene TRBV1 combines with J gene TRBJ2-1; the table's D call, TRBD2, was not checked against the DNA. TRBV1 has pseudogene status. The CDR3 covers 16 residues.